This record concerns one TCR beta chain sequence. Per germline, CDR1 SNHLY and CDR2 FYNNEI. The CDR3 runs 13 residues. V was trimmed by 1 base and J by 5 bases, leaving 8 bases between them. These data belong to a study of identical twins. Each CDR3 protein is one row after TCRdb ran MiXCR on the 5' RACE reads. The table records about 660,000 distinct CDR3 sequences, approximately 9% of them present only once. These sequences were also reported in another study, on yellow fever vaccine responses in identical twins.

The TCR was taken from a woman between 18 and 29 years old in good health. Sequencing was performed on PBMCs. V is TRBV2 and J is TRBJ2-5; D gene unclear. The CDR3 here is CASSEGLIETQYF. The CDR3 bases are TGTGCCAGCAGTGAAGGCCTCATTGAGACCCAGTACTTC.